Listed below are T cell receptor beta chains from one sample, sequenced in a study of blood T cell repertoires in COVID-19. The data were produced by immunoSEQ multiplex PCR, yet TCRdb's version contains in-frame clones alone and is incomplete. The sample yields 330,000 or so clones, 87% seen once. The sequenced material came from peripheral blood. The receptors derive from a man aged 25 to 45 with COVID-19, enrolled during active disease. Each CDR3 is given with its conserved first and last residue. The order of the fields is clone size, J gene, V gene, D gene, CDR3 protein, CDR3 DNA. A D gene is named only where the DNA matches it firmly. Rows may omit the clone size; those that give it use once, few, many or a size class.

clone_size: NA; j_call: TRBJ2-3; v_call: TRBV10-3; d_call: TRBD2; cdr3_aa: CAIRGGVHTDTQYF; cdr3_nt: TGTGCCATCAGGGGAGGGGTACACACAGATACGCAGTATTTT
clone_size: NA; j_call: TRBJ2-3; v_call: TRBV28; d_call: NA; cdr3_aa: CASSSPGLLIGDTQYF; cdr3_nt: TGTGCCAGCAGTTCGCCGGGACTCCTGATTGGAGATACGCAGTATTTT
clone_size: NA; j_call: TRBJ2-5; v_call: TRBV24-1; d_call: TRBD1; cdr3_aa: CATSAPFRTGQETQYF; cdr3_nt: TGTGCCACCAGTGCGCCCTTTCGGACAGGACAAGAGACCCAGTACTTC
clone_size: NA; j_call: TRBJ2-1; v_call: TRBV7-2; d_call: NA; cdr3_aa: CASSPRRGYNEQFF; cdr3_nt: TGTGCCAGCAGCCCTCGAAGGGGGTACAATGAGCAGTTCTTC
clone_size: NA; j_call: TRBJ2-1; v_call: TRBV5-1; d_call: TRBD1; cdr3_aa: CASSLRQGAHNEQFF; cdr3_nt: TGCGCCAGCAGCTTGCGGCAGGGGGCCCACAATGAGCAGTTCTTC
clone_size: NA; j_call: TRBJ2-3; v_call: TRBV7-3; d_call: TRBD2; cdr3_aa: CASSPTSGTTSSDTQYF; cdr3_nt: TGTGCCAGCAGCCCGACCTCCGGGACTACCTCGTCAGATACGCAGTATTTT
clone_size: NA; j_call: TRBJ1-6; v_call: TRBV5-3; d_call: TRBD1; cdr3_aa: CARSLRQGDNSPLHF; cdr3_nt: TGTGCCAGAAGCCTCCGACAGGGGGACAATTCACCCCTCCACTTT
clone_size: NA; j_call: TRBJ1-2; v_call: TRBV4-1; d_call: NA; cdr3_aa: CASSQDGSNYGYTF; cdr3_nt: TGCGCCAGCAGCCAAGACGGGTCTAACTATGGCTACACCTTC
clone_size: NA; j_call: TRBJ2-7; v_call: TRBV4-2; d_call: TRBD2; cdr3_aa: CASSQGVAGLATVGDYEQYF; cdr3_nt: TGTGCCAGCAGCCAAGGAGTAGCAGGACTAGCGACTGTGGGGGACTACGAGCAGTACTTC
clone_size: NA; j_call: TRBJ1-3; v_call: TRBV11-2; d_call: TRBD1; cdr3_aa: CASSWGQVAGNTIYF; cdr3_nt: TGTGCCAGCAGCTGGGGACAGGTGGCAGGAAACACCATATATTTT
clone_size: NA; j_call: TRBJ2-2; v_call: TRBV4-3; d_call: TRBD1; cdr3_aa: CASSQAGTGGNTGELFF; cdr3_nt: TGCGCCAGCAGCCAAGCCGGGACAGGGGGCAACACCGGGGAGCTGTTTTTT
clone_size: NA; j_call: TRBJ2-2; v_call: TRBV2; d_call: TRBD1; cdr3_aa: CASSSMGQANTGELFF; cdr3_nt: TGTGCCAGCAGTTCGATGGGACAGGCGAACACCGGGGAGCTGTTTTTT
clone_size: NA; j_call: TRBJ2-1; v_call: TRBV7-2; d_call: TRBD2; cdr3_aa: CASSLEGLAGAEQFF; cdr3_nt: TGTGCCAGCAGCTTAGAAGGACTAGCGGGCGCTGAGCAGTTCTTC
clone_size: NA; j_call: TRBJ2-1; v_call: TRBV27; d_call: NA; cdr3_aa: CASSRQVYNEQFF; cdr3_nt: TGTGCCAGCAGTCGACAGGTCTACAATGAGCAGTTCTTC
clone_size: NA; j_call: TRBJ1-2; v_call: TRBV11-2; d_call: NA; cdr3_aa: CASSLVGQGYGYTF; cdr3_nt: TGTGCCAGCAGCTTAGTAGGGCAGGGTTATGGCTACACCTTC
clone_size: once; j_call: TRBJ2-5; v_call: TRBV10-3; d_call: NA; cdr3_aa: CAISESRVTQYF; cdr3_nt: TGTGCCATCAGTGAGTCGAGGGTTACCCAGTACTTC
clone_size: NA; j_call: TRBJ2-4; v_call: TRBV7-2; d_call: NA; cdr3_aa: CASSPRGTAFEGKNIQYF; cdr3_nt: TGTGCCAGCAGCCCCCGCGGGACGGCATTCGAAGGCAAAAACATTCAGTACTTC
clone_size: NA; j_call: TRBJ2-5; v_call: TRBV27; d_call: NA; cdr3_aa: CASSFKSSEGTQYF; cdr3_nt: TGTGCCAGCAGTTTTAAGTCCAGTGAGGGGACCCAGTACTTC
clone_size: few; j_call: TRBJ1-5; v_call: TRBV2; d_call: TRBD1; cdr3_aa: CASSGTGKNQPQHF; cdr3_nt: TGTGCCAGCTCCGGGACAGGGAAAAATCAGCCCCAGCATTTT
clone_size: NA; j_call: TRBJ1-3; v_call: TRBV28; d_call: NA; cdr3_aa: CASSSWTKGNTIYF; cdr3_nt: TGTGCCAGCAGTTCATGGACAAAAGGCAACACCATATATTTT
clone_size: NA; j_call: TRBJ2-3; v_call: TRBV5-4; d_call: NA; cdr3_aa: CASSFGWRAGDTQYF; cdr3_nt: TGTGCCAGCAGCTTTGGGTGGCGAGCGGGAGATACGCAGTATTTT
clone_size: many; j_call: TRBJ2-4; v_call: TRBV6-2/TRBV6-3; d_call: TRBD2; cdr3_aa: CASSGEGTSRAKNIQYF; cdr3_nt: TGTGCCAGCAGCGGAGAGGGGACTAGCAGGGCCAAAAACATTCAGTACTTC
clone_size: NA; j_call: TRBJ2-7; v_call: TRBV5-1; d_call: NA; cdr3_aa: CASSPDGGVTTYEQYF; cdr3_nt: TGCGCCAGCAGCCCGGACGGGGGAGTTACCACCTACGAGCAGTACTTC
clone_size: few; j_call: TRBJ1-5; v_call: TRBV6-6; d_call: NA; cdr3_aa: CASSYRRVGDYQPQHF; cdr3_nt: TGTGCCAGCAGTTACCGGCGGGTGGGAGACTATCAGCCCCAGCATTTT
clone_size: NA; j_call: TRBJ2-7; v_call: TRBV7-2; d_call: TRBD1; cdr3_aa: CASSLGQGSTYEQYF; cdr3_nt: TGTGCCAGCAGCTTAGGACAGGGGAGTACCTACGAGCAGTACTTC
clone_size: NA; j_call: TRBJ2-5; v_call: TRBV4-1; d_call: NA; cdr3_aa: CASSQDKWKTRETQYF; cdr3_nt: TGCGCCAGCAGCCAAGATAAATGGAAGACCAGGGAGACCCAGTACTTC
clone_size: NA; j_call: TRBJ1-5; v_call: TRBV3-1/TRBV3-2; d_call: NA; cdr3_aa: CASSQAGAQPQHF; cdr3_nt: TGTGCCAGCAGCCAGGCGGGGGCTCAGCCCCAGCATTTT
clone_size: NA; j_call: TRBJ2-1; v_call: TRBV11-2; d_call: TRBD2; cdr3_aa: CASSLRLAGNNEQFF; cdr3_nt: TGTGCCAGCAGCCTAAGACTAGCGGGTAACAATGAGCAGTTCTTC
clone_size: NA; j_call: TRBJ2-1; v_call: TRBV14; d_call: NA; cdr3_aa: CASSPALAPNEQFF; cdr3_nt: TGTGCCAGCAGCCCAGCCTTAGCCCCCAATGAGCAGTTCTTC
clone_size: NA; j_call: TRBJ2-7; v_call: TRBV19; d_call: TRBD1; cdr3_aa: CASSKPGQGIYEQYF; cdr3_nt: TGTGCCAGTAGCAAACCGGGACAGGGAATCTACGAGCAGTACTTC
clone_size: NA; j_call: TRBJ2-2; v_call: TRBV2; d_call: TRBD1; cdr3_aa: CASSRGLGNTGELFF; cdr3_nt: TGTGCCAGCAGCAGGGGGCTCGGGAACACCGGGGAGCTGTTTTTT
clone_size: many; j_call: TRBJ1-2; v_call: TRBV9; d_call: NA; cdr3_aa: CASSVGQGVNYGYTF; cdr3_nt: TGTGCCAGCAGCGTAGGCCAGGGCGTCAACTATGGCTACACCTTC